Listed below are T cell receptor beta chains from one sample, sequenced in a study of blood T cell repertoires in COVID-19. The assay was immunoSEQ multiplex PCR, and TCRdb's table has in-frame clones only and misses some. This table has about 20,000 clones, about 90% appearing once. Sequencing used peripheral blood. Receptor source: a human donor in a cohort sampled during active COVID-19. CDR3s include the opening cysteine and the closing phenylalanine or tryptophan. The D gene is left open where the match is weak. Expanded clones get a size class; other rows say once, few or many, or leave the size out.

TRBV6-4,TRBJ1-1,-,-,CASAQQGGTEAFF,TGTGCCAGCGCCCAACAGGGAGGGACTGAAGCTTTCTTT
TRBV12-3/TRBV12-4,TRBJ1-1,-,-,CASKQGLAEAFF,TGTGCCAGCAAGCAGGGGCTGGCTGAAGCTTTCTTT
TRBV5-4,TRBJ1-2,-,TRBD1,CASSFLNRGLGYTF,TGTGCCAGCAGCTTTCTCAACAGGGGTCTTGGCTACACCTTC
TRBV18,TRBJ1-6,-,-,CASSPPSTGKNSPLHF,TGTGCCAGCTCACCCCCGTCTACAGGGAAGAATTCACCCCTCCACTTT
TRBV10-1,TRBJ1-1,few,-,CASSRGSAEAFF,TGCGCCAGCAGCCGGGGAAGCGCTGAAGCTTTCTTT
TRBV10-1,TRBJ2-1,-,TRBD2,CASSEEPSGRNEQFF,TGCGCCAGCAGTGAGGAACCTAGCGGGAGGAATGAGCAGTTCTTC
TRBV27,TRBJ2-1,-,-,CASSGGRVFSGEQFF,TGTGCCAGCAGTGGGGGGAGAGTATTTTCCGGTGAGCAGTTCTTC
TRBV15,TRBJ2-2,-,-,CATSSLNTGELFF,TGTGCCACCAGCAGCCTGAACACCGGGGAGCTGTTTTTT
TRBV7-8,TRBJ2-5,-,-,CASSLSDQETQYF,TGTGCCAGCAGCTTATCAGATCAAGAGACCCAGTACTTC
TRBV11-2,TRBJ2-7,-,TRBD1,CASSSGQGAYEQYF,TGTGCCAGCAGCTCTGGACAGGGTGCCTACGAGCAGTACTTC